This TCR beta chain was obtained from a study of CD8 T cells in Susac syndrome. CDR3 length: 13 amino acids. Unmatched junction bases numbered 4, after V lost 8 bases and J lost 6 bases. The germline V gene has CDR1 SGHTA and CDR2 FQGNSA. In this sample, this clonotype turned up once. Random hexamers were used to reverse transcribe an amount of about 0.5 to 1 ug RNA. MiXCR was run by TCRdb on the immunoSEQ multiplex PCR reads, yielding one entry per CDR3 protein. Of 120,000 to 150,000 distinct CDR3 sequences listed, approximately 95% were seen once; the top ten hold under 0.095%. The sequence derives from a human donor in good health. Specimen: CD4+ T cells from PBMCs. The chain employs TRBV7-2 and TRBJ2-7; TRBD2 matches 13 bases. The CDR3 loop reads CASGTSGTLEQYF. CDR3 bases: TGTGCCAGCGGGACTAGCGGGACACTCGAGCAGTACTTC.